This TCR beta chain was retrieved from a study of T cell repertoires in cytomegalovirus infection. Whole-study findings and limits: HLA-C-restricted TCR beta clonotypes specific for CMV led the ex vivo response.

This clonotype was observed a few times. Its antigen is unknown. TCRdb processed the reads anew with MiXCR; each CDR3 protein has one entry. The sample has 180,000 or so distinct CDR3 sequences, approximately 18% seen once. Trimming stripped 5 bases from V and 5 bases from J, with 12 bases between. Germline CDR1 and CDR2: SGHTA and FQGNSA. CDR3 length equals 13 residues. This sequence joins TRBV7-2 and TRBJ1-1, with D maybe TRBD1 (5 bases). This sequence originates from a human donor in good health (CMV status not recorded). Some clones in this sample may be carry-over from other donors' samples. Sequencing was carried out using CD8+ T cells from PBMCs. DNA for the CDR3: TGTGCCAGCAGCGCAGGGTGGGGGACTGAAGCTTTCTTT. The encoded protein is CASSAGWGTEAFF.